This T cell receptor (beta chain) was sequenced for a study of CD8+ T cells in alopecia areata. This CDR3 is built from 13 residues. Per the germline V gene, CDR1 is FNHDT and CDR2 is SITEND (reference sequence). Between the trimmed V and J ends, which lost 4 bases and 2 bases, there was a span of 9 bases. cDNA serving as the sequencing template came from extracted, reverse transcribed RNA. Generated by immunoSEQ multiplex PCR, the TCRdb table keeps only in-frame clones and is missing some. Listed for the sample are over 250,000 clones, none seen a single time. A word on this clone: Its cognate antigen is unknown. Gene and germline names: mouse. The read stops 4 residues short of the end of the CDR3; the missing end is completed from the germline J gene. The sample carries other DNA sequences with the same CDR3.

General observations from the study: Sharing of TCRs across patients appeared less clear than in mice, possibly for HLA-related reasons.

Scientists pooled cutaneous lymph node cells and sorted them on CD4, CD8alpha, NKG2D, NKG2ACE and other markers. Sequencing was done on a sample of CD4+ T cells sorted from a lymph node. The rearrangement links TRBV19 to TRBJ1-2, with a tentative D call TRBD1 (6 bases). This TCR derives from a C3H/HeJ mouse with alopecia areata. The MHC haplotype recorded for the strain is H2-k. The CDR3: CASSRDINSDYTF. The DNA read from the CDR3 is TGTGCCAGCAGTCGGGACATCAACTCC. The variable domain in full, completed from reference TRBV19 and TRBJ1-2, reads GGIITQTPKFLIGQEGQKLTLKCQQNFNHDTMYWYRQDSGKGLRLIYYSITENDLQKGDLSEGYDASREKKSSFSLTVTSAQKNEMAVFLCASSRDINSDYTFGSGTRLLVI.